This TCR beta chain was recorded in a study of vaccination and CD4 T cells after COVID-19. Overall study results and limits: A nonsignificant median increase from approximately 21 to 40 SARS-CoV-2-reactive clonotypes was observed.

The CDR3 spans 15 residues. Germline V CDR1 and CDR2: MNHEY, SVGAGI. Trimming took 2 bases from V and 8 from J, leaving 18 bases between them. As for time point: late sampling 161 to 241 days after vaccination in three convalescent patients. Indicated treatment: roughly 11-day PBMC culture with coronavirus spike peptide pools or control peptides (ViraFEST assay). Under the ViraFEST approach, antigen-specific T cells were expanded with peptide pools and TCRs subsequently sequenced. Sequence data for DNA of cultured CD4+ T cells were generated by the Oncomine TCR Beta short-read assay. Scientists extracted genomic DNA from CD4+ T cells grown in culture. In TCRdb, the PCR reads were re-called with MiXCR into one record per CDR3 protein. Of 20,000 to 25,000 distinct CDR3 sequences listed, approximately 29% were seen once; the top ten hold about an eighth. On this clonotype itself: What it binds is unknown.

This receptor was taken from a human donor who had recovered from COVID-19. This chain joins TRBV6-5 and TRBJ1-2; possibly TRBD1 for D (6 bases). Material: CD4+ T cells from blood, cultured in vitro, obtained about 7 months after SARS-CoV-2 vaccination. The CDR3 region is CASSYDGTSRWGYTF. The CDR3 region has the DNA TGTGCCAGCAGTTACGACGGGACATCCAGGTGGGGCTACACCTTC.